Shown below are 19 T cell receptor beta chains from a single sample sequenced in a study of shared clonotypes between healthy human individuals (dated by TCRdb to about 2020). The protocol used for the library was the immunoSEQ multiplex PCR assay. TCRdb took over this immuneACCESS table, retaining in-frame rearrangements with V and J assigned. Such tables are incomplete; in checked studies, under half of the missing clones stem from an unresolved V gene, and the remainder is unexplained. The table for this sample lists 490,000 or so clones; about three quarters of them were counted only once. 13% of the sample goes to the ten largest clones. The sequenced sample consisted of PBMCs. The receptor source for this set is a woman between 40 and 55 years old in good health. Some clones in this sample may be carry-over from other donors' samples.

This chain uses TRBV14 with TRBJ2-4, with D maybe TRBD1 (6 bases). Germline V gene lookup returns CDR1 SGHDN and CDR2 FVKESK. The length of the CDR3 is 20 residues. The V end was cut by 5 bases, the J end by 0 bases, with 26 bases between. The CDR3 bases are TGTGCCAGCAGCAACAAGTCGTTGCAGGGGCCTCTTCTAGCCAAAAACATTCAGTACTTC. Its translation: CASSNKSLQGPLLAKNIQYF.

This chain joins TRBV11-1 and TRBJ2-5, with 8 bases aligning to TRBD1. J was trimmed by 2 bases and V by 1 base; bases with no gene match: 6. Germline CDR1 reads SGHAT; CDR2 reads FQDESV (reference sequence). This CDR3 contains 16 residues. The CDR3 spells CASSLGDRGRQETQYF. The CDR3 DNA is TGTGCCAGCAGCTTAGGAGACAGGGGAAGACAAGAGACCCAGTACTTC. The full variable domain, completed using reference TRBV11-1 and TRBJ2-5, is EAEVAQSPRYKITEKSQAVAFWCDPISGHATLYWYRQILGQGPELLVQFQDESVVDDSQLPKDRFSAERLKGVDSTLKIQPAELGDSAMYLCASSLGDRGRQETQYFGPGTRLLVL.

This clone was detected a few times. This clone may be a read error of a much larger clone one base away. The rearrangement joins TRBV28 to TRBJ1-1; D is possibly TRBD1 (5 bases). Per the germline V gene, CDR1 is MDHEN and CDR2 is SYDVKM. The ends were cut back, 1 base at V and 7 bases at J, with 10 bases in the middle. CDR3 length: 13 residues. CDR3 region: CASSLSETVEAFF. Written as DNA, the CDR3 is TGTGCCAGCAGTTTATCCGAGACAGTTGAAGCTTTCTTT. The full variable domain, in which reference TRBV28 and TRBJ1-1 provide the parts outside the CDR3, is DVKVTQSSRYLVKRTGEKVFLECVQDMDHENMFWYRQDPGLGLRLIYFSYDVKMKEKGDIPEGYSVSREKKERFSLILESASTNQTSMYLCASSLSETVEAFFGQGTRLTVV.

J is TRBJ2-1 and V is TRBV18; possibly TRBD2 for D (5 bases). Germline V gives CDR1 KGHSH, CDR2 LQKENI. This CDR3 is 14 amino acids long. Trimming removed 2 bases at V and 8 bases at J, with 13 bases between. CDR3 protein: CASSPGSGGDEQFF. The DNA for the CDR3 is TGTGCCAGCTCACCAGGATCTGGAGGCGATGAGCAGTTCTTC.

The V and J genes are TRBV5-1 and TRBJ2-1; perhaps D is TRBD1 or TRBD2 (5 bases each). The V gene's germline CDR1 is SGHRS and CDR2 YFSETQ. The V gene lost 4 bases and the J gene lost 4 bases, with 6 bases spanning the gap. The CDR3 extends over 12 amino acids. The CDR3 sequence: CASSGGYNEQFF. The DNA for the CDR3 is TGCGCCAGCAGCGGGGGTTACAATGAGCAGTTCTTC.

V is TRBV19 and J is TRBJ2-5; D perhaps matches TRBD1 (6 bases). The germline CDR1 and CDR2 sequences are LNHDA and SQIVND (reference sequence). The CDR3 runs to 13 residues. The ends were cut back, 4 bases at V and 1 base at J, with 7 bases in the middle. In DNA form, the CDR3 reads TGTGCCAGTAGTACGGACAGCCAAGAGACCCAGTACTTC. The encoded protein is CASSTDSQETQYF.

This chain joins TRBV28 and TRBJ1-5; TRBD1 matches at 9 bases. The CDR3 loop spans 14 amino acids. The germline V gene has CDR1 MDHEN and CDR2 SYDVKM. V was clipped by 6 bases and J by 6 bases; unmatched bases: 6. CDR3 bases: TGTGCCAGCAGCTACGGACAGGGGAGTCAGCCCCAGCATTTT. Translation: CASSYGQGSQPQHF.

The V and J genes are TRBV9 and TRBJ2-1; 8 bases agree with TRBD2. Germline V gene sequence: CDR1 SGDLS, CDR2 YYNGEE. With 4 bases clipped from V and 10 bases from J, the junction kept 13 bases outside the gene matches. The CDR3 extends over 15 amino acids. The CDR3 sequence: CASSPGTGLAGEQFF. For the CDR3, the DNA is TGTGCCAGCAGCCCGGGAACCGGCTTAGCGGGAGAGCAGTTCTTC.

The V and J genes are TRBV15 and TRBJ1-1; 7 nucleotides match TRBD1. The J segment lost 4 bases and the V segment lost 1 base, leaving 3 bases of the junction unmatched. This CDR3 has 14 amino acids. In germline, CDR1 is LNHNV, CDR2 YYDKDF (reference sequence). CDR3 DNA sequence: TGTGCCACCAGCAGAGCAGGGGGGAGCACTGAAGCTTTCTTT. This encodes CATSRAGGSTEAFF.

This rearrangement joins TRBV7-3 to TRBJ2-2; TRBD1 agrees at 8 bases. J gave up 2 bases and V 2 bases, and 10 bases lay outside the gene matches. This CDR3 comprises 18 residues. Germline V gene data show CDR1 as SGHTA and CDR2 as FQGTGA. For the CDR3, the DNA is TGTGCCAGCAGCTTATGGGCGTGGCAGGGGGCCAACACCGGGGAGCTGTTTTTT. It specifies CASSLWAWQGANTGELFF.

This clone was detected only a few times. The sample holds other DNA sequences that translate to the same CDR3. CDR3 sequence reads: CASSLDRANEQFF. CDR3 DNA: TGTGCCAGCTCACTGGACAGGGCCAATGAGCAGTTCTTC. The V gene is TRBV18, the J gene TRBJ2-1; 8 bases are a match to TRBD1. V trimming: 4 bases; J trimming: 6 bases; junction bases outside the gene matches: 2. Germline V gene data show CDR1 as KGHSH and CDR2 as LQKENI. The CDR3 runs 13 residues.

CDR3 in DNA: TGTGCCAGCAGGGACAGGGGGTGGTACGAGCAGTACTTC. Encoded protein: CASRDRGWYEQYF. The V gene is TRBV2, the J gene TRBJ2-7, with TRBD1 matching over 10 bases. V lost 6 bases to trimming and J lost 4 bases; unmatched junction nucleotides: 3. Germline V gene lookup returns CDR1 SNHLY and CDR2 FYNNEI. The CDR3 has 13 residues.

V gene TRBV6-1 combines with J gene TRBJ2-1, with 12 positions matching TRBD2. The ends lost 5 bases at V and 10 bases at J; junction bases unmatched: 9. Per the germline V gene, CDR1 is MNHNS and CDR2 is SASEGT. The CDR3 covers 15 residues. The CDR3 bases are TGTGCCAGCAGTCCCCGAGGACTAGCGGGAATGGAGCAGTTCTTC. Amino acid sequence: CASSPRGLAGMEQFF.

The gene calls are TRBV2 and TRBJ1-5, with D tentatively TRBD1 (5 bases). Trimming removed 6 bases from V and 6 bases from J, with 12 bases in between. The CDR3 extends over 13 amino acids. Looked up from germline, CDR1 is SNHLY and CDR2 is FYNNEI. The CDR3 nucleotides read TGTGCCAGCAGAGGGGAGGAGGGTCAGCCCCAGCATTTT. Translating it yields CASRGEEGQPQHF.

Remarks on this clone: Its ends do not fully match the called genes, so a read error is possible. This chain links TRBV11-2 with TRBJ2-7; 9 positions match TRBD2. The CDR3 is 16 residues long. Germline V gene lookup returns CDR1 SGHAT and CDR2 FQNNGV. The CDR3 nucleotides are TGTGCCAACAGCTCGCGACTAGCGGAAGTCTCCTACGAGCAGTACTTC. It encodes CANSSRLAEVSYEQYF.

With regard to this clone: A much more abundant neighbour one base away suggests this may be a read error. The J gene is TRBJ2-7, the V gene TRBV4-3, with 10 bases fitting TRBD2. V lost 4 bases to trimming and J lost 3 bases; unmatched junction nucleotides: 3. Germline V gives CDR1 LGHNA, CDR2 YSLEER. CDR3 size: 14 residues. The CDR3 nucleotides read TGCGCCAGCAGCCGAGGGACTAGCGACTACGAGCAGTACTTC. It specifies CASSRGTSDYEQYF.

The CDR3 bases are TGTGCCAGCAGCGTAATGGGGGGTCCCTCCTACGAGCAGTACTTC. Protein sequence: CASSVMGGPSYEQYF. V usage is TRBV9 and J usage is TRBJ2-7; possibly TRBD2 for D (6 bases). This CDR3 is built from 15 residues. V dropped 1 base and J dropped 0 bases, with 11 bases sitting between them. The V gene's germline CDR1 is SGDLS and CDR2 YYNGEE.

This chain connects TRBV5-1 to TRBJ2-3, with D possibly matching TRBD2 (6 bases). The V end lost 0 bases, the J end lost 3 bases, and 14 bases lay between the germline ends. This CDR3 comprises 16 residues. The germline CDR1 and CDR2 sequences are SGHRS and YFSETQ. The CDR3 DNA is TGCGCCAGCAGCTTGGCGGGAGTAGGTAGTACAGATACGCAGTATTTT. Residues: CASSLAGVGSTDTQYF.

V and J are TRBV28 and TRBJ2-2; perhaps D is TRBD1 or TRBD2 (5 bases each). The V gene's germline CDR1 is MDHEN and CDR2 SYDVKM. This CDR3 has 16 amino acids. V was cut by 0 bases and J by 6 bases, with 14 bases left in between. CDR3 coding DNA: TGTGCCAGCAGTTTATGGGACTTATTGGGGGCCGGGGAGCTGTTTTTT. Residues: CASSLWDLLGAGELFF.